The 29 T cell receptor beta chains given below trace back to one sample, sequenced in a study of T-cell reconstitution after alpha-beta-depleted transplantation in children. A library of TCRbeta sequences, prepared with unique molecular identifiers, was generated. TCRdb reprocessed the PCR reads with MiXCR, giving one entry per CDR3 protein. Of about 610,000 distinct CDR3 sequences listed, more than 9% were seen once; the top ten hold about 4%. The specimen was PBMCs from the stem cell graft donor, collected from the stem cell graft. The receptors were gathered from a human donor who donated a stem cell graft to a child with acute myeloid leukemia.

The table lists this clonotype with a few counts. The chain uses TRBV5-1 and TRBJ2-1, with 7 bases fitting TRBD2. The CDR3 totals 15 residues. The V and J ends lost 4 bases and 2 bases, in that order; junction bases with no gene match: 6. Germline CDR1 and CDR2: SGHRS and YFSETQ. The CDR3, as DNA: TGCGCCAGCAGCCAGGGAGGGGTAGCCTACAATGAGCAGTTCTTC. Its protein is CASSQGGVAYNEQFF.

The sample holds a few counts of this clonotype. The V and J genes are TRBV7-2 and TRBJ2-7; 8 bases line up with TRBD2. Trimming cost V 6 bases and J 2 bases; bases outside gene matches: 6. CDR3 length: 14 residues. CDR1 is SGHTA, CDR2 FQGNSA, per germline. The CDR3 DNA is TGTGCCAGCAGGCTAGCGGGCTTCACCTACGAGCAGTACTTC. It encodes CASRLAGFTYEQYF.

This clonotype turned up a few times. J is TRBJ1-5 and V is TRBV30; no clear D gene. Trimming removed 2 bases at V and 12 bases at J, with 17 bases between. The CDR3 is 13 amino acids. Germline V lookup: CDR1 GTSNPN, CDR2 SVGIG (reference sequence). CDR3 loop: CAWSKHGKGGQHF. CDR3 coding DNA: TGTGCCTGGAGTAAACACGGTAAGGGAGGCCAGCATTTT.

The rearrangement links TRBV7-3 to TRBJ2-1; D is perhaps TRBD2 (6 bases). Trimming took off 2 bases at V and 9 bases at J, with 11 bases between the two ends. This CDR3 comprises 13 residues. The germline V gene encodes CDR1 SGHTA and CDR2 FQGTGA. CDR3 sequence reads: CASSLYQEGEQFF. The CDR3 DNA sequence: TGTGCCAGCAGCTTATACCAGGAGGGTGAGCAGTTCTTC. Full variable domain (rest looked up from reference TRBV7-3 and TRBJ2-1): GAGVSQTPSNKVTEKGKYVELRCDPISGHTALYWYRQSLGQGPEFLIYFQGTGAADDSGLPNDRFFAVRPEGSVSTLKIQRTERGDSAVYLCASSLYQEGEQFFGPGTRLTVL.

The rearrangement uses TRBV12-3 or TRBV12-4 and TRBJ2-7; 7 nucleotides match TRBD2. V was clipped by 6 bases and J by 7 bases; unmatched bases: 15. This CDR3 comprises 15 residues. DNA of the CDR3: TGTGCCAGCAGACCCGCGGGAGAGGTATGGTGGGAGCAGTACTTC. Translation gives CASRPAGEVWWEQYF.

V usage is TRBV5-1 and J usage is TRBJ2-1; D may be TRBD2 (6 bases). Trimming removed 2 bases from V and 1 base from J, with 13 bases in between. The germline V gene has CDR1 SGHRS and CDR2 YFSETQ. This CDR3 region has 16 residues. The CDR3 sequence: CASSLGRGTSYNEQFF. CDR3 nucleotide sequence: TGCGCCAGCAGCTTAGGGCGAGGGACTTCCTACAATGAGCAGTTCTTC.

This clonotype came up a few times. DNA of the CDR3: TGCAGTGCTGCCCGACAGGACTACGAGCAGTACTTC. Its protein is CSAARQDYEQYF. V and J are TRBV20-1 and TRBJ2-7; D might be TRBD1 (6 bases). The CDR3 extends over 12 amino acids. CDR1 and CDR2 from the germline V gene are DFQATT and SNEGSKA (reference sequence). Trimming shortened V by 5 bases and J by 3 bases, and 11 bases separated the two germline ends.

CDR3 sequence reads: CASSPVSGTGELFF. CDR3 sequence (DNA): TGTGCCAGCAGTCCCGTCTCCGGGACCGGGGAGCTGTTTTTT. The chain has TRBV27 and TRBJ2-2, with no clear D. This CDR3 has 14 amino acids. Per the germline V gene, CDR1 is MNHEY and CDR2 is SMNVEV (reference sequence). Trimming removed 5 bases at V and 5 bases at J, with 12 bases between.

There are a few counts of this clonotype. The chain has TRBV7-2 and TRBJ2-7; the D call may be TRBD1 or TRBD2 (5 bases each). V lost 3 bases to trimming and J lost 6 bases, with 15 bases between them. Looked up from germline, CDR1 is SGHTA and CDR2 is FQGNSA. There are 14 residues in the CDR3. The CDR3 here is CASSLGPMLGEQYF. Here the CDR3 DNA reads TGTGCCAGCAGCTTGGGACCGATGCTTGGCGAGCAGTACTTC.

In its sample, this clonotype was seen many times. The V gene is TRBV7-2, the J gene TRBJ2-3; a weak D match, TRBD2 (5 bases). The CDR3 is 14 amino acids. Trimming left V 5 bases short and J 0 bases short, with 9 bases between. CDR1 is SGHTA and CDR2 is FQGNSA in the germline V gene. The CDR3 reads CASSQEGSTDTQYF. The DNA for the CDR3 is TGTGCCAGCAGCCAAGAGGGTAGCACAGATACGCAGTATTTT.

In this sample, this clonotype turned up a few times. This chain joins TRBV2 and TRBJ1-6, with D possibly matching TRBD1 (5 bases). Trimming took off 2 bases at V and 5 bases at J, with 10 bases between the two ends. The CDR3 is 15 residues long. Germline loops: CDR1 SNHLY, CDR2 FYNNEI. CDR3 DNA: TGTGCCAGCAGTGAACGGGGCTGGGATAATTCACCCCTCCACTTT. Translation gives CASSERGWDNSPLHF.

The chain has TRBV6-5 and TRBJ1-6; no clear D gene. The V gene's germline CDR1 is MNHEY and CDR2 SVGAGI. V lost 2 bases to trimming and J lost 10 bases, with 9 bases between them. The CDR3 totals 13 residues. CDR3 bases: TGTGCCAGCAGTTACGGGGTTGACTCACCCCTCCACTTT. Its protein product is CASSYGVDSPLHF.

The chain recombines TRBV5-8 with TRBJ2-7; D gene uncertain. The CDR3 consists of 13 residues. Germline V gene sequence: CDR1 SGHTS, CDR2 YDEGEE. Trimming pared 0 bases from V and 6 bases from J, leaving 10 bases between. The CDR3 region is CASSLVGLGEQYF. CDR3 coding DNA: TGTGCCAGCAGCTTGGTGGGTTTGGGCGAGCAGTACTTC.

This clonotype appeared a few times. The chain combines TRBV5-5 with TRBJ1-1; possible D gene TRBD1, 5 bases. Per the germline V gene, CDR1 is SGHKS and CDR2 is YYEKEE (reference sequence). This CDR3 spans 15 amino acids. The V and J ends lost 2 bases and 3 bases respectively, with 14 bases between them. The CDR3 region is CASSFEGPGHTEAFF. The DNA for the CDR3 is TGTGCCAGCAGCTTCGAAGGTCCAGGGCACACTGAAGCTTTCTTT. Looking up the rest from reference TRBV5-5 and TRBJ1-1 gives the full variable domain: DAGVTQSPTHLIKTRGQQVTLRCSPISGHKSVSWYQQVLGQGPQFIFQYYEKEERGRGNFPDRFSARQFPNYSSELNVNALLLGDSALYLCASSFEGPGHTEAFFGQGTRLTVV.

The rearrangement uses TRBV20-1 and TRBJ2-7; 11 bases are shared with TRBD2. This CDR3 spans 14 amino acids. The germline CDR1 and CDR2 sequences are DFQATT and SNEGSKA (reference sequence). After removal of 4 bases from V and 4 bases from J, the junction contained 6 bases not matched to a gene. CDR3 in amino acids: CSANRLAGRYEQYF. The DNA of the CDR3 is TGCAGTGCTAACAGACTAGCGGGACGGTACGAGCAGTACTTC.

This clonotype was seen a handful of times. The chain has TRBV12-3 or TRBV12-4 and TRBJ2-1; no reliable D call. The length of the CDR3 is 14 residues. V dropped 6 bases and J dropped 5 bases, with 14 bases sitting between them. The CDR3 bases are TGTGCCAGCAGGCCCCTCGTAGAGAACAATGAGCAGTTCTTC. Protein sequence: CASRPLVENNEQFF.

In this sample, this clonotype turned up many times. The chain carries TRBV6-2 or TRBV6-3 and TRBJ2-7, with D uncertain. Germline CDR1 and CDR2: MNHEY and SVGEGT. This CDR3 contains 12 residues. The V end lost 4 bases, the J end lost 2 bases, and 6 bases lay between the germline ends. The CDR3 is CASSSDPYEQYF. CDR3 DNA sequence: TGTGCCAGCAGTTCCGACCCCTACGAGCAGTACTTC.

The chain links TRBV6-2 or TRBV6-3 to TRBJ2-7, with a possible D match to TRBD1 (7 bases). V was clipped by 5 bases and J by 2 bases, with 19 bases between them. Germline CDR1 is MNHEY and CDR2 is SVGEGT. The CDR3 loop spans 16 amino acids. The CDR3 DNA reads as TGTGCCAGCAGTCACGCATCCCAGGGGGGTACCTACGAGCAGTACTTC. Its protein is CASSHASQGGTYEQYF.

This clonotype was seen ten or more times. The chain combines TRBV27 with TRBJ2-1; TRBD2 is a possible D gene (6 bases). Trimming cost V 4 bases and J 7 bases, with 20 bases left between them. From germline, CDR1 is MNHEY and CDR2 SMNVEV (reference sequence). The CDR3 is 16 amino acids. Here the CDR3 reads CASSSLSGGVKNEQFF. In nucleotides, the CDR3 is TGTGCCAGCAGTTCCCTTAGCGGAGGAGTGAAAAATGAGCAGTTCTTC.

The chain employs TRBV15 and TRBJ2-3, with D maybe TRBD2 (6 bases). The CDR3 runs to 14 residues. The V and J ends lost 4 bases and 0 bases respectively, with 8 bases between them. CDR1 LNHNV and CDR2 YYDKDF come from the germline V gene (reference sequence). DNA for the CDR3: TGTGCCACCAGCATAGCGGCTAGCACAGATACGCAGTATTTT. This encodes CATSIAASTDTQYF.

The V gene is TRBV2, the J gene TRBJ1-5; maybe TRBD1 (5 bases). V was clipped by 3 bases and J by 7 bases, with 13 bases between them. The CDR3 is 14 residues long. CDR1 is SNHLY, CDR2 FYNNEI, per germline. Here the CDR3 DNA reads TGTGCCAGCAGTGAGGGGCTAAGGAGGCAGCCCCAGCATTTT. As protein: CASSEGLRRQPQHF.

This clonotype has a count of ten or more. The chain carries TRBV7-3 and TRBJ2-1; the match to TRBD2 covers 8 bases. The CDR3 is 15 residues long. V lost 5 bases and J lost 4; bases outside the gene matches: 7. Germline V gene sequence: CDR1 SGHTA, CDR2 FQGTGA. CDR3 in amino acids: CASSPPSGGYNEQFF. The DNA for the CDR3 is TGTGCCAGCAGCCCCCCGAGCGGGGGTTACAATGAGCAGTTCTTC. The whole variable domain, remainder taken from reference TRBV7-3 and TRBJ2-1, is GAGVSQTPSNKVTEKGKYVELRCDPISGHTALYWYRQSLGQGPEFLIYFQGTGAADDSGLPNDRFFAVRPEGSVSTLKIQRTERGDSAVYLCASSPPSGGYNEQFFGPGTRLTVL.

This clonotype turned up a few times. The rearrangement joins TRBV30 to TRBJ2-7; maybe TRBD1 (5 bases). The CDR3 is 14 amino acids. Trimming shortened V by 2 bases and J by 2 bases, and 13 bases separated the two germline ends. The germline gives CDR1 GTSNPN, CDR2 SVGIG (reference sequence). The CDR3 spells CAWSPKGATYEQYF. The CDR3 DNA sequence: TGTGCCTGGAGTCCTAAAGGGGCCACCTACGAGCAGTACTTC.

The chain carries TRBV10-3 and TRBJ2-3; 7 positions agree with TRBD1. The V and J ends lost 4 bases and 6 bases, in that order; junction bases with no gene match: 13. The CDR3 covers 16 residues. Germline V lookup: CDR1 ENHRY, CDR2 SYGVKD. In DNA, the CDR3 is TGTGCCATCAGTGGGCTTAGGACAGCCAGGGGGGATACGCAGTATTTT. This translates into CAISGLRTARGDTQYF.

The CDR3 is CASSSDYTGETQYF. The CDR3 DNA sequence: TGCGCCAGCAGCTCGGACTATACCGGGGAGACCCAGTACTTC. The chain is built from TRBV5-1 and TRBJ2-5; a weak D match, TRBD2 (6 bases). Per germline, CDR1 SGHRS and CDR2 YFSETQ. The length of the CDR3 is 14 residues. Trimming took 3 bases from V and 5 from J, leaving 14 bases between them.

This CDR3 reads CASSPYGGRVGADTQYF. The DNA for the CDR3 is TGTGCCAGCAGCCCCTACGGCGGGAGGGTAGGGGCAGATACGCAGTATTTT. The chain joins TRBV3-1 to TRBJ2-3; 9 nucleotides align to TRBD2. This CDR3 has 17 amino acids. The V gene end was trimmed by 4 bases and the J gene end by 4 bases; junction bases not matched to a gene: 12. Germline CDR1 is LGHDT and CDR2 is YNNKEL (reference sequence).

The chain joins TRBV6-1 to TRBJ2-1; 14 bases agree with TRBD2. Germline V gene lookup returns CDR1 MNHNS and CDR2 SASEGT. The CDR3 has 17 amino acids. The ends lost 6 bases at V and 7 bases at J; junction bases unmatched: 11. The CDR3 sequence is CASRKARLAGGKNEQFF. The CDR3, as DNA: TGTGCCAGCAGAAAAGCCCGACTAGCGGGAGGGAAGAATGAGCAGTTCTTC.

The chain carries TRBV7-9 and TRBJ2-1, with a weak D call TRBD1 (5 bases). In germline, CDR1 is SEHNR, CDR2 FQNEAQ (reference sequence). With 2 bases removed from V and 7 bases from J, the gap between germline ends came to 9 bases. The CDR3 runs to 13 residues. This CDR3 is CASSLSRANEQFF. DNA for the CDR3: TGTGCCAGCAGCTTATCCAGGGCTAATGAGCAGTTCTTC.

This clonotype was seen repeatedly, ten times or more. V and J are TRBV29-1 and TRBJ1-2; no clear D. The V gene lost 7 bases and the J gene lost 2 bases, with 8 bases spanning the gap. The V gene's germline CDR1 is SQVTM and CDR2 ANQGSEA. The CDR3 covers 11 residues. The CDR3 region is CSAAGNYGYTF. CDR3 DNA: TGCAGCGCGGCCGGGAACTATGGCTACACCTTC.